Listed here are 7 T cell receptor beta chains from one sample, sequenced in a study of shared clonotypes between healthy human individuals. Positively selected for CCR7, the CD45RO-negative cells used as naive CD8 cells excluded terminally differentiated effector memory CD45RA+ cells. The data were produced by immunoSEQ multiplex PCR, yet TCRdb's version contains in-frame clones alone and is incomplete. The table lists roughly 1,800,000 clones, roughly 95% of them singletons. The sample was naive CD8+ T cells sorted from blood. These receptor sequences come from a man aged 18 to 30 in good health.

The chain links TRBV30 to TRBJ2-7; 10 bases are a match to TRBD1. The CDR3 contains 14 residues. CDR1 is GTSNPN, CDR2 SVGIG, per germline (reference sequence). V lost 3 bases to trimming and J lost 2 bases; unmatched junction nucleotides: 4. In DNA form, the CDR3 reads TGTGCCTGGAGCCCAGGGACAGGGGCCTACGAGCAGTACTTC. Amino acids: CAWSPGTGAYEQYF.

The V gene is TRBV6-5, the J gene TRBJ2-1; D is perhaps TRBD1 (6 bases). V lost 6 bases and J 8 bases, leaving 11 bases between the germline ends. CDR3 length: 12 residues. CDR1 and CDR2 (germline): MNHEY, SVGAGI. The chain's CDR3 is CASSIQGDEQFF. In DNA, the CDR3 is TGTGCCAGCAGCATACAGGGCGATGAGCAGTTCTTC.

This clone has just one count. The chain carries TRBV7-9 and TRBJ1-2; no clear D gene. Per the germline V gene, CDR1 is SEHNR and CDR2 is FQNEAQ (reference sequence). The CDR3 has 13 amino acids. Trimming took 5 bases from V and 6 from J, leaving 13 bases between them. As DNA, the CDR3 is TGTGCCAGCAGCCCAGTTAACTTCAATGGCTACACCTTC. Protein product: CASSPVNFNGYTF. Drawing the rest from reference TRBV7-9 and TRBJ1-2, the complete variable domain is DTGVSQNPRHKITKRGQNVTFRCDPISEHNRLYWYRQTLGQGPEFLTYFQNEAQLEKSRLLSDRFSAERPKGSFSTLEIQRTEQGDSAMYLCASSPVNFNGYTFGSGTRLTVV.

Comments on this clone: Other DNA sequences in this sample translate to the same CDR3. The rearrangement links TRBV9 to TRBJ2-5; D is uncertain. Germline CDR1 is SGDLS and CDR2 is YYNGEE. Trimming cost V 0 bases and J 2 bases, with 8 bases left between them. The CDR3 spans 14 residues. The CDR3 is CASSVGGRQETQYF. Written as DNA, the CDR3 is TGTGCCAGCAGCGTAGGTGGACGGCAAGAGACCCAGTACTTC.

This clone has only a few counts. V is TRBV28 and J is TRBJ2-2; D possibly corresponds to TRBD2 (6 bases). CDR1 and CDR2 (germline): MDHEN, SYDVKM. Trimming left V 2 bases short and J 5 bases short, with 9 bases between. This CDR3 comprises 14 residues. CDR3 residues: CASSLRGWTGELFF. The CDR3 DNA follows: TGTGCCAGCAGTTTACGGGGGTGGACCGGGGAGCTGTTTTTT.

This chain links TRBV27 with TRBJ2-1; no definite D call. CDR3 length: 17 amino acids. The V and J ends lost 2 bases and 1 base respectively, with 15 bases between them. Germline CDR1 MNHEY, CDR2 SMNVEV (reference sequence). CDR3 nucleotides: TGTGCCAGCAGTTTAATCTCAGCACAGTCTTCCTACAATGAGCAGTTCTTC. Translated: CASSLISAQSSYNEQFF.

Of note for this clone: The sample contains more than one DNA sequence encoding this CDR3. The CDR3 spells CASSVGQGAYEQYF. The CDR3 bases are TGTGCCAGCAGCGTCGGACAGGGGGCTTACGAGCAGTACTTC. The rearrangement joins TRBV7-6 to TRBJ2-7; 11 bases line up with TRBD1. CDR1 and CDR2 from the germline V gene are SGHVS and FNYEAQ. This CDR3 is built from 14 residues. V lost 5 bases and J lost 4; bases outside the gene matches: 4.